The source of this T cell receptor beta chain is a study of cytomegalovirus exposure and HLA in healthy donors (TCRdb year 2017). Broadly, across the study: In an earlier analysis of fewer than 750 of the donors, 250 to 350 Gb of sequence data and roughly 100 million unique TCR beta sequences from about 179 million T cells were reported. About 300 gigabases of sequencing data and tens of millions of unique TCR sequences were included in an early release covering under 650 HLA-typed donors. Among the roughly 400 genotyped donors, around 81% belonged to the genetic ancestry cluster associated with self-reported Caucasian donors. The study aimed to test whether signatures of past pathogen exposure could be identified by cataloging public T cell receptors. Using immunosequencing, the study profiled T cell repertoires from 666 subjects and related those repertoires to cytomegalovirus serostatus. Along with the 666-subject first cohort, a separate validation cohort of 120 different subjects was used. High-throughput TCR immunosequencing, statistical association of individual TCRs with disease status, and machine learning were combined to predict cytomegalovirus infection status. To study patterns of TCR occurrence, a later analysis re-analyzed previously published TCR beta repertoires from several hundred donors and added high-resolution HLA genotyping. In the later analysis, no new phenotypic data were used to find candidate immune exposures; instead, reliance was placed on TCR beta sequences and their occurrence across donors. An earlier analysis of 587 of the donors applied high-throughput TCR beta sequencing to assess whether each TCR beta V gene segment acted as functional or pseudogenic. Donor age, sex, ethnicity and CMV serostatus were compiled together with the repertoire data. A later genetic analysis used genome-wide SNP genotypes for about 65% of the roughly 700 donors, treating that subset as a discovery cohort. Every discovery cohort repertoire had been produced on one sequencing platform. HLA typing covered class I and class II loci at four-digit resolution. Typing coverage varied by locus: roughly 629-640 donors for A, B, C, DRB1 and DQB1; under 550 for DQA1; nearly 610 for DPA1; 450 to 480 for DPB1. Because of strong linkage in the cohort, five DR-DQ haplotypes were treated as single units for association and clustering. Across 300 to 500 genotyped donors of the cohort, an average of about 240,000 unique TCR beta nucleotide sequences per donor were sequenced, and approximately 19% of those sequences were non-productive.

The cohort was made up of under 800 healthy bone marrow donors. At the time of sampling, all cohort members were nominally healthy, though unrecorded immune exposures were likely present. The donor was CMV seropositive and belonged to the group of more than 250 seropositive cohort members. A peripheral blood sample was collected from each donor, and TCR beta sequencing was performed on peripheral blood mononuclear cells. Genomic DNA was extracted from the blood cell samples with the Qiagen DNeasy Blood Extraction Kit. The germline V gene provides CDR1 LGHNA and CDR2 YSLEER. The CDR3 starts with the cysteine, ends with the phenylalanine, and has 16 residues. The sequence is cut down to CDR3 DNA, 48 bases in frame from base 1. At the junction V is shortened by 4 bases and J by 5 bases, with 20 bases in between. General study outcomes and caveats: Because HLA typing was unavailable for some donors at each locus, only the typed subset was used in association tests. The study gave a list of under 200 TCR beta chains associated with cytomegalovirus. In a later genetic analysis, a missense DCLRE1C variant was associated with V-gene and J-gene trimming of TCR beta chains, and the association was replicated in an independent cohort. Most TCR sequences were seen in very few donors, while some public TCRs were found in many individuals. Because the 87-base-pair reads could not distinguish some IMGT-functional V segments, including TRBV6-2 and TRBV6-3, those segments were excluded. In both the original and validation cohorts, the classifier was reported to diagnose cytomegalovirus status with high specificity and sensitivity. The earlier analysis of about 600 of the donors excluded approximately 15 rarely observed V segments, including chromosome 9 orphons, because counts were too low. A further reported finding was that TCR beta sequences accurately predicted the HLA-A and HLA-B alleles for most subjects in the first cohort. The authors suggested that the approach could potentially be generalized to other disease states and immunological phenotypes. According to a later analysis, most CMV-associated TCR beta chains appeared to be HLA-restricted, and the HLA associations seemed to be driven largely by CMV exposure. Correlated functional status among segregating V segments might reflect linkage disequilibrium, but an unknown experimental factor could not be ruled out. Compared with equally common non-associated chains, HLA-associated TCR beta chains in a later analysis were more clonally expanded and had lower generation probabilities. For the cohort, immune exposure information was limited to CMV serostatus. When HLA alleles, especially DR and DQ, strongly co-occurred, TCR associations were difficult to assign to individual alleles. In vitro tests confirmed that a few of the cytomegalovirus-associated TCR beta chains recognize cytomegalovirus antigens. A later analysis found that TCR association rates varied across HLA loci, with DRB1 alleles showing the most associated TCRs and HLA-C alleles the fewest. In an earlier analysis of some 640 of the donors, most TCR beta V segments were observed in productive rearrangements about 90% or about 30% of the time, broadly matching IMGT annotations. The cohort was sequenced for TCR beta chains only, and without alpha or paired-chain data the features that could be detected were limited. Presence/absence analyses assumed roughly uniform sequencing depth across donors, an assumption that may not hold. A later analysis associated 16,951 TCR beta sequences with specific HLA alleles at a false discovery rate of 0.05. The sequencing pipeline was judged likely to have produced a cluster of highly shared sequence variants as a technical artifact. Compared with the roughly 710-donor mean, donors in an Asian-associated ancestry cluster had fewer N-insertions in productive TCRs, according to a later genetic analysis. Several of the top co-occurrence clusters appeared to be linked to parvovirus B19, influenza, CMV and Epstein-Barr virus, according to a later analysis.

In regard to this clone: This clone's antigen is unknown. No much larger clonotype is one base removed from it; base qualities were not supplied.

The library was produced with the immunoSEQ multiplex PCR assay. For the multiplex PCR, a mixture combining 60 forward primers for TCR Vbeta segments and 13 reverse primers for TCR Jbeta segments was used. The CDR3 region of rearranged TCR beta genes was amplified from genomic DNA with a multiplex PCR assay. On the Illumina HiSeq System, the amplified TCR beta libraries were sequenced as 87-base-pair reads. On the authors' methods: A later analysis counted approximately 76 million unique TCR beta chains across the 666 repertoires, and roughly 10 million of these chains were shared by at least two donors. Raw reads were error-corrected and collapsed into unique sequences with a nearest-neighbor algorithm that merged closely related sequences to remove PCR and sequencing errors. Alignment of CDR3 sequences to IMGT reference sequences was used to assign V, D and J gene segments. For a sequence to be retained, a match of at least six nucleotides was required to both a V gene segment and a J gene segment. A rearrangement counted as productive if the CDR3 had no stop codons and remained in frame with V and J, and every other rearrangement counted as non-productive. CDR3 was defined according to IMGT convention as the region running from the second conserved V-encoded cysteine to the conserved J-encoded phenylalanine. In an earlier analysis of some 550 of the donors, sequences lacking an unambiguous match to a single V gene segment were excluded. In an earlier analysis of some 590 of the donors, a V segment was called functional when productive rearrangements were above 56.7%, and segregating when the standard deviation between donors exceeded 5%. To diagnose cytomegalovirus status from the catalog of TCR beta chain sequences, a statistical classification framework was built. V and J gene assignment, in a later analysis, came from comparing TCR nucleotide sequences with IMGT/GENE-DB human TR gene sequences. Using the TCRdist pipeline, a later analysis assigned CDR3 sequences along with most-parsimonious VDJ recombination scenarios. A later analysis defined each TCR beta chain by its CDR3 amino acid sequence plus V-gene family, and excluded reads lacking a unique V-gene family. As a way to deal with suspected cross-contamination and a sequencing artifact, a later analysis dropped 450 to 600 nucleotide sequences that were highly shared and had low generation probability. In a later analysis, a clonal expansion index for each public chain was calculated from normalized within-repertoire ranks of inferred template counts. A later analysis computed generation probabilities with a VDJ recombination model fitted to out-of-frame rearrangements, and checked the results against IGoR. A later analysis scored TCR-TCR, TCR-HLA and TCR-CMV co-occurrence with hypergeometric tests, applying a repertoire-size bias correction to TCR pairs. A later analysis estimated false discovery rates by permuting HLA or CMV assignments 20 times. In a later analysis, co-occurring TCRs were grouped using DBSCAN, with TCRdist sequence similarity added in when clustering inside HLA-allele-positive subsets. Co-occurrence clustering excluded repertoires with fewer than 30,000 or more than 120,000 public chains, plus five with anomalous nucleotide sharing. Imported from immuneACCESS, the table was reduced by TCRdb to in-frame sequences with V and J called. These copies leave out some clones; in studies compared against another copy, an unresolved V gene accounts for under half, and the cause of the remainder is not known. Clone size and V and J calls were adopted from that table, with D and trimming inferred from the DNA. The sample data list approximately 150,000 clones, and 60% to 80% of these were observed just once. The ten largest clonotypes hold about 2.4% of the sample.

Sequenced input: PBMCs. The sequence came from a woman aged 40 to 50 in good health and CMV-seropositive. The chain is assembled from TRBV4-3 and TRBJ2-5, with a tentative D gene TRBD2 over 5 matching bases. For the CDR3, the sequence is CASSPSGIIHEETQYF. The sequence in DNA is TGCGCCAGCAGCCCCTCCGGGATCATCCACGAGGAGACCCAGTACTTC.